What follows describes a single TCR beta chain. Its target antigen remains unknown. No much larger clone is present one base from it, and per-base qualities are unavailable. V loses 1 base, J loses 8 bases, and the germline ends lie 14 bases apart. Based on the germline V gene, the CDR1 and CDR2 sequences are SGHVS and FQNEAQ. The CDR3, cysteine through phenylalanine, is 15 amino acids long. The retained sequence is limited to the CDR3, 45 bases, with the frame set at the first base. Amplification of TCR beta CDR3 regions was carried out from RNA transcripts. A first-round RT-PCR of the TCR CDR3 used the HTBI primer set with the Qiagen OneStep RT-PCR kit. The libraries were constructed in a second round of multiplex PCR and then size-selected and purified. Sequencing of the libraries was done on an Illumina HiSeq2000 using paired-end 100 bp reads. Per the original workflow: SOAPnuke was used to process the raw data, throwing out any read that contained adapters or uncalled bases, had a mean Phred below 15, or lacked an exact constant-primer or identifier match. High-quality paired reads were merged with COPE v1.2.5, and unique nucleotide sequences were defined as clonotypes. MiTCR v1.1 was used to align clonotypes to the IMGT TRBV, TRBD and TRBJ reference segments. Only V-J combinations with frequency above 0.0001, covering 99% to 99.2% of repertoires, were analysed. A TCS score was defined as the ratio between F50 (clonal expansion) and ExV (chaos), using BLOSUM62-based TCRdist between CDR3 peptides within each V-J. Welch's t-statistics and random forest reduced approximately 520 V-J features to 13, which were used in a naive Bayes classifier (R e1071). Using fastp trimming at Q25 and MiXCR clonotype assembly, TCRdb reanalyzed the public sequencing data and kept in-frame beta chains. For every CDR3 protein sequence, its rows merge into one entry that carries the most common genes and DNA. These V and J calls derive from TCRdb rather than the authors' analysis. This sample is represented by approximately 400,000 distinct CDR3 sequences; approximately 19% of them were singletons. The leading ten clones occupy 3.5% to 4% of the sample.

The sample is drawn from a study of T cells in Graves' hyperthyroidism and ophthalmopathy (dated by TCRdb to about 2019). Describing the broader study: Peripheral blood was collected at initial diagnosis, before any treatment. The paper reports TCR Vbeta CDR3 sequencing of 140 or so peripheral blood samples: under 45 ophthalmopathy, under 85 hyperthyroidism and 17 progressor patients. In addition, the study compared T-cell repertoires in thyroid tissue and in blood from about 6 Graves' hyperthyroidism patients. Prospective prediction of ophthalmopathy was tested in an independent validation cohort consisting of about 20 hyperthyroidism patients and more than 15 patients who later progressed to ophthalmopathy. To identify distinguishing TCR V-J signatures, a discovery cohort of 90 to 100 patients was used, comprising 43 with Graves' ophthalmopathy and under 60 with stable Graves' hyperthyroidism. The approximately 95 discovery patients were divided at random into training and test sets in a 7:3 ratio. After blood sampling, hyperthyroidism patients were treated with methimazole at a starting dose of 30 mg daily, and ophthalmopathy patients were treated with high-dose intravenous methylprednisolone. Broader findings and caveats from the paper: Most expanded thyroid clonotypes (frequency above 0.001) were also found in blood, which suggests that blood repertoires may mirror thyroid immune responses. In cross-validation, a model built on a 13 V-J signature told ophthalmopathy apart from stable hyperthyroidism with approximately 90% sensitivity and 81% to 82% specificity, and in testing the same model reached 80%/75%. In validation, the model predicted progression to ophthalmopathy a median of about 5.9 months before onset, with roughly 71% sensitivity and almost 75% specificity. No statistical method was used to set the sample size in advance, and investigators knew the group allocation.

A patient counted as having stable Graves' hyperthyroidism if no progression to ophthalmopathy occurred over 18 months of follow-up. Hyperthyroidism patients were aged 18 to 65 years and newly diagnosed, with disease duration of less than 2 months. Exclusion was applied to patients with uncontrolled infections, other autoimmune diseases, pregnancy or lactation. Clinical symptoms, serum thyroxine and TRAb, thyroid ultrasound, and orbital computed tomography formed the basis for the diagnoses. PBMCs were isolated from 7.5 to 10 ml of fresh peripheral blood by Ficoll-Paque density gradient centrifugation. Total RNA was extracted with Trizol reagent, and quality was checked on an Agilent 2100 Bioanalyzer.

Rearrangement joined TRBV7-8 to TRBJ2-2, with the D gene not clear enough to name. This clonotype was obtained from a woman aged 18-29 years with Graves' hyperthyroidism. The sample was blood. The bases are TGTGCCAGCAGCTTAGTGCCCAAGGGTGAAGGGGAGCTGTTTTTT. This gives the protein CASSLVPKGEGELFF.